Each of the 24 T cell receptor beta chains below was sequenced from the same sample in a study of blood T cell repertoires in COVID-19. This table comes from immunoSEQ multiplex PCR, and its TCRdb copy is limited to in-frame clones, with some not included. The data show fewer than 200,000 clones, approximately 88% seen once. The sequenced sample was peripheral blood. Receptors were obtained from a woman aged 50 to 60 with acute or convalescent COVID-19.

This chain connects TRBV2 to TRBJ2-7, with 7 bases lining up with TRBD1. CDR1 SNHLY and CDR2 FYNNEI come from the germline V gene. V shed 6 bases and J 9 bases; nucleotides not matched to a gene: 8. This CDR3 is built from 12 residues. The CDR3 protein is CASRQGTLGQYF. The CDR3 nucleotides read TGTGCCAGCAGACAGGGGACCCTCGGGCAGTACTTC. The variable domain in full, completed from reference TRBV2 and TRBJ2-7, reads EPEVTQTPSHQVTQMGQEVILRCVPISNHLYFYWYRQILGQKVEFLVSFYNNEISEKSEIFDDQFSVERPDGSNFTLKIRSTKLEDSAMYFCASRQGTLGQYFGPGTRLTVT.

The chain links TRBV5-1 to TRBJ2-1; 9 positions match TRBD2. CDR3 length: 14 residues. V lost 0 bases and J lost 9; bases outside the gene matches: 4. Germline lookup yields CDR1 SGHRS and CDR2 YFSETQ. CDR3 amino acids: CASSLDPAGGEQFF. The CDR3, as DNA: TGCGCCAGCAGCTTGGACCCAGCGGGAGGTGAGCAGTTCTTC.

The gene calls are TRBV20-1 and TRBJ1-5; D is unclear. The germline V gene has CDR1 DFQATT and CDR2 SNEGSKA (reference sequence). There are 14 residues in the CDR3. V lost 3 bases and J 1 base, leaving 10 bases between the germline ends. CDR3 sequence (DNA): TGCAGTGCTAGTACCGAGGTCAGCAATCAGCCCCAGCATTTT. Translated, it gives CSASTEVSNQPQHF.

The chain uses TRBV30 and TRBJ1-6, with D unresolved. The CDR3 runs 14 residues. Germline V CDR1 and CDR2: GTSNPN, SVGIG (reference sequence). V lost 5 bases and J 0 bases, leaving 8 bases between the germline ends. The CDR3 protein is CAWHPPSYNSPLHF. As DNA, the CDR3 is TGTGCCTGGCATCCCCCCTCCTATAATTCACCCCTCCACTTT.

V and J are TRBV2 and TRBJ1-1; TRBD1 is a possible D gene (5 bases). The CDR3 covers 14 residues. In germline, CDR1 is SNHLY, CDR2 FYNNEI. V was cut by 5 bases and J by 4 bases, with 14 bases left in between. In nucleotides, the CDR3 is TGTGCCAGCAGTACCCAGGGAATAGGCACTGAAGCTTTCTTT. This gives the protein CASSTQGIGTEAFF.

V is TRBV24-1 and J is TRBJ2-7, with D perhaps matching TRBD1 (6 bases). The CDR3 spans 15 residues. Germline CDR1 is KGHDR and CDR2 is SFDVKD. V lost 4 bases, J lost 2 bases, and 14 bases lay in between. The CDR3 region has the DNA TGTGCCACCAGTGAGGACCGGGACAACCCCTACGAGCAGTACTTC. Residues: CATSEDRDNPYEQYF.

This clone was seen only a few times. J is TRBJ1-1 and V is TRBV10-2, with TRBD1 matching 10 bases. This CDR3 is built from 14 residues. CDR1 and CDR2 from the germline V gene are WSHSY and SAAADI. With 3 bases clipped from V and 7 bases from J, the junction kept 5 bases outside the gene matches. The CDR3 is CASSEGTGAGEAFF. The DNA of the CDR3 is TGCGCCAGCAGTGAAGGGACAGGGGCAGGTGAAGCTTTCTTT.

The rearrangement uses TRBV7-8 and TRBJ1-2, with 7 bases lining up with TRBD1. Germline CDR1 reads SGHVS; CDR2 reads FQNEAQ. Trimming cost V 4 bases and J 7 bases; bases outside gene matches: 3. CDR3 length: 12 residues. The CDR3 is CASSYGQAGYTF. For the CDR3, the DNA is TGTGCCAGCAGCTACGGACAGGCTGGCTACACCTTC.

This chain joins TRBV6-2 or TRBV6-3 and TRBJ1-5; D ambiguous. Germline V gene sequence: CDR1 MNHEY, CDR2 SVGEGT. The CDR3 has 12 residues. The V and J ends lost 6 bases and 4 bases respectively, with 7 bases between them. The CDR3 nucleotides read TGTGCCAGCAGCAGAGGGAATCAGCCCCAGCATTTT. Translated, it gives CASSRGNQPQHF.

This clone was seen once. This chain's CDR3 is CASSWREGYNEQFF. The CDR3 DNA sequence: TGTGCCAGCAGCTGGCGGGAGGGCTACAATGAGCAGTTCTTC. V usage is TRBV7-9 and J usage is TRBJ2-1; 9 bases line up with TRBD2. The V segment lost 4 bases and the J segment 3 bases; nucleotides outside the gene matches: 1. Germline V CDR1 and CDR2: SEHNR, FQNEAQ (reference sequence). The CDR3 sequence is 14 residues long.

The sample holds one count of this clone. The chain employs TRBV7-9 and TRBJ1-6, with D possibly TRBD1 on 6 matching bases. This CDR3 has 13 amino acids. CDR1 is SEHNR, CDR2 FQNEAQ, per germline (reference sequence). Between the trimmed V and J ends, which lost 6 bases and 7 bases, there was a span of 10 bases. CDR3 coding DNA: TGTGCCAGCAGTTCTACAGGGAATTCACCCCTCCACTTT. This encodes CASSSTGNSPLHF.

The CDR3 loop is CASGGEGNTIYF. In DNA form, the CDR3 reads TGTGCCAGCGGGGGGGAGGGAAACACCATATATTTT. V is TRBV2 and J is TRBJ1-3, with D maybe TRBD1 (5 bases). Trimming took off 8 bases at V and 4 bases at J, with 9 bases between the two ends. The CDR3 covers 12 residues. CDR1 SNHLY and CDR2 FYNNEI come from the germline V gene.

The rearrangement links TRBV18 to TRBJ1-2; perhaps TRBD1 as D (6 bases). Germline V gives CDR1 KGHSH, CDR2 LQKENI. The CDR3 runs 16 residues. Trimming removed 3 bases from V and 4 bases from J, with 18 bases in between. In nucleotides, the CDR3 is TGTGCCAGCTCACCGACTGGGGGGGGCCGGGGCTATGGCTACACCTTC. Protein product: CASSPTGGGRGYGYTF. Variable domain in full (rest from reference TRBV18 and TRBJ1-2): NAGVMQNPRHLVRRRGQEARLRCSPMKGHSHVYWYRQLPEEGLKFMVYLQKENIIDESGMPKERFSAEFPKEGPSILRIQQVVRGDSAAYFCASSPTGGGRGYGYTFGSGTRLTVV.

This clone was picked up one time. This chain connects TRBV5-1 to TRBJ1-1, with TRBD1 as a possible D gene (5 bases). CDR1 and CDR2 from the germline V gene are SGHRS and YFSETQ. Between the trimmed V and J ends, which lost 0 bases and 4 bases, there was a span of 10 bases. The CDR3 length is 14 residues. The CDR3 loop is CASSLAAGGTEAFF. CDR3 DNA sequence: TGCGCCAGCAGCTTGGCCGCGGGGGGCACTGAAGCTTTCTTT. The full variable domain, in which reference TRBV5-1 and TRBJ1-1 provide the parts outside the CDR3, is KAGVTQTPRYLIKTRGQQVTLSCSPISGHRSVSWYQQTPGQGLQFLFEYFSETQRNKGNFPGRFSGRQFSNSRSEMNVSTLELGDSALYLCASSLAAGGTEAFFGQGTRLTVV.

The V and J genes are TRBV6-6 and TRBJ2-7; D unresolved. V was pared by 6 bases and J by 2 bases, with 14 bases between. Germline V CDR1 and CDR2: MNHNY, SVGAGI (reference sequence). The length of the CDR3 is 14 residues. CDR3 region: CASSPVDEAYEQYF. The CDR3 bases are TGTGCCAGCAGCCCGGTTGACGAGGCCTACGAGCAGTACTTC.

This clone has just a few counts. This rearrangement joins TRBV12-5 to TRBJ1-1; D may be TRBD1 (5 bases). V lost 1 base and J lost 1, with 13 bases in between. The CDR3 runs 16 residues. Per the germline V gene, CDR1 is LGHNT and CDR2 is FRNRAP. CDR3 in DNA: TGTGCTAGTGGTTTGGGCTCCGGGGGAGGGAACACTGAAGCTTTCTTT. It translates to CASGLGSGGGNTEAFF.

This CDR3 is CASSPSDREDEQYF. DNA for the CDR3: TGCGCCAGCAGTCCTAGTGACAGGGAGGACGAGCAGTACTTC. The gene calls are TRBV5-1 and TRBJ2-7; possible D gene TRBD1, 7 bases. V lost 5 bases, J lost 5 bases, and 17 bases lay in between. CDR3 length: 14 amino acids. Germline V CDR1 and CDR2: SGHRS, YFSETQ.

V usage is TRBV9 and J usage is TRBJ1-2; possibly TRBD1 for D (5 bases). The V end was cut by 4 bases, the J end by 6 bases, with 19 bases between. Germline V gene lookup returns CDR1 SGDLS and CDR2 YYNGEE. The CDR3 spans 15 residues. The CDR3 nucleotides read TGTGCCAGCAGCCCTGGTGGTACATGGGGCCATGGCTACACCTTC. Protein: CASSPGGTWGHGYTF.

The chain recombines TRBV3-1 (or the pseudogene TRBV3-2) with TRBJ1-1, with D perhaps TRBD1 (6 bases). Germline lookup yields CDR1 LGHDT and CDR2 YNNKEL (reference sequence). CDR3 length: 11 amino acids. V shed 11 bases and J shed 7 bases, with 14 bases lying between them. CDR3 region: CAVRGFGEAFF. DNA of the CDR3: TGTGCCGTCAGGGGTTTTGGTGAAGCTTTCTTT.

This clone was detected a few times. As DNA, the CDR3 is TGTGCCAGCAGTTACGCGCAAAGGGGAGAAGCTTTCTTT. Amino acids: CASSYAQRGEAFF. The V and J genes are TRBV6-5 and TRBJ1-1, with D possibly matching TRBD1 (5 bases). The germline CDR1 and CDR2 sequences are MNHEY and SVGAGI. With 2 bases removed from V and 8 bases from J, the gap between germline ends came to 12 bases. The CDR3 loop spans 13 amino acids.

The CDR3 DNA follows: TGTGCCTTGACACAAGATCGCTTCTACGAGCAGTACTTC. Protein product: CALTQDRFYEQYF. V is TRBV30 and J is TRBJ2-7, with D unclear. The CDR3 is 13 amino acids. V lost 7 bases and J 3 bases, leaving 16 bases between the germline ends. Germline lookup yields CDR1 GTSNPN and CDR2 SVGIG (reference sequence).

The chain has TRBV6-5 and TRBJ1-1, with 7 bases that match TRBD1. The V gene end was trimmed by 6 bases and the J gene end by 4 bases; junction bases not matched to a gene: 8. The CDR3 extends over 14 amino acids. Germline V gene sequence: CDR1 MNHEY, CDR2 SVGAGI. CDR3 region: CASRPTGVITEAFF. The CDR3 DNA sequence: TGTGCCAGCAGACCCACAGGGGTGATCACTGAAGCTTTCTTT.

The V call is TRBV7-2, the J call TRBJ1-1; D may be TRBD1 (5 bases). V was pared by 3 bases and J by 4 bases, with 12 bases between. CDR1 is SGHTA, CDR2 FQGNSA, per germline. CDR3 length: 14 amino acids. The CDR3: CASSLGQFSTEAFF. The CDR3, as DNA: TGTGCCAGCAGCTTGGGGCAGTTTAGCACTGAAGCTTTCTTT. Drawing the rest from reference TRBV7-2 and TRBJ1-1, the complete variable domain is GAGVSQSPSNKVTEKGKDVELRCDPISGHTALYWYRQSLGQGLEFLIYFQGNSAPDKSGLPSDRFSAERTGGSVSTLTIQRTQQEDSAVYLCASSLGQFSTEAFFGQGTRLTVV.

V gene TRBV19 combines with J gene TRBJ2-1; D gene unclear. Trimming removed 0 bases at V and 3 bases at J, with 6 bases between. Germline V CDR1 and CDR2: LNHDA, SQIVND (reference sequence). This CDR3 is 14 amino acids long. The CDR3: CASSIENYYNEQFF. CDR3 DNA sequence: TGTGCCAGTAGTATAGAGAACTACTACAATGAGCAGTTCTTC.